These T cell receptor beta chains were read from a single sample in a study of blood T cell repertoires in COVID-19. Generated by immunoSEQ multiplex PCR, the TCRdb table keeps only in-frame clones and is missing some. The sample gives 130,000 or so clones, around 87% of which show up once; less than 2.5% is in the top ten. The sequencing sample was made of peripheral blood. The receptors stem from a man aged 45 to 65 with active COVID-19. Each CDR3 is given with its conserved first and last residue. D genes are given only for firm matches. A clone size is listed for some rows: how often the clone was seen (once, few, many), or a class if it is expanded.

-,-,TRBV9,TRBJ1-2,TGTGCCAGCAGCGTAGAGTCAGGGGCAGGTGGCTACACCTTC,CASSVESGAGGYTF
-,TRBD1,TRBV19,TRBJ1-4,TGTGCCAGTAGTGGAACCGGGACAGGGGATGAAAAACTGTTTTTT,CASSGTGTGDEKLFF
-,TRBD2,TRBV2,TRBJ2-3,TGTGCCAGCAGGCCCCAGCTAGCGGGTGCAGTCACAGATACGCAGTATTTT,CASRPQLAGAVTDTQYF
-,TRBD2,TRBV4-1,TRBJ2-4,TGCGCCAGCAGCCAACTACATACTTCTAGCGGGGGAGTCGTTCAGTACTTC,CASSQLHTSSGGVVQYF
-,-,TRBV3-1/TRBV3-2,TRBJ2-2,TGTGCCAGCAGCCAAGTGGGGGCGGGAGCTAACACCGGGGAGCTGTTTTTT,CASSQVGAGANTGELFF
-,-,TRBV5-1,TRBJ2-1,TGCGCCAGCAGCTTCGACAATGAGCAGTTCTTC,CASSFDNEQFF
-,-,TRBV5-5,TRBJ1-5,TGTGCCAGCAGCGATCTTTCGGGGAGCAATCAGCCCCAGCATTTT,CASSDLSGSNQPQHF
-,TRBD1,TRBV5-4,TRBJ1-2,TGTGCCAGCAGGGGACAGCCGAACTATGGCTACACCTTC,CASRGQPNYGYTF
-,-,TRBV7-2,TRBJ1-4,TGTGCCAGCAGCGGAGGTGGTGGGGATGAAAAACTGTTTTTT,CASSGGGGDEKLFF
-,-,TRBV7-9,TRBJ1-4,TGTGCCAGCAGCTCCTACAGGGACGCGGCTAATGAAAAACTGTTTTTT,CASSSYRDAANEKLFF
few,-,TRBV5-6,TRBJ1-4,TGTGCCAGCAGCCGGGAGACGGAAAAACTGTTTTTT,CASSRETEKLFF
-,-,TRBV10-3,TRBJ2-5,TGTGCCATCAGTGAGTCGAGGACCGGGGGAGAGACCCAGTACTTC,CAISESRTGGETQYF
-,-,TRBV7-9,TRBJ1-3,TGTGCCAGCAGCCCTAAAATCCGAGTTGGAAACACCATATATTTT,CASSPKIRVGNTIYF
once,TRBD2,TRBV4-2,TRBJ2-2,TGTGCCAGCAGCCCTTCGGGCCCCCTAGCGGGGGAAACCGGGGAGCTGTTTTTT,CASSPSGPLAGETGELFF
-,TRBD2,TRBV2,TRBJ2-7,TGTGCCAGCAGTGAAGGTAGCGGGGGGATATTCTACGAGCAGTACTTC,CASSEGSGGIFYEQYF
once,-,TRBV4-2,TRBJ1-5,TGTGCCAGCAGCCAAGAGACAGGCTTCAATAGCAATCAGCCCCAGCATTTT,CASSQETGFNSNQPQHF
-,-,TRBV11-3,TRBJ2-1,TGTGCCAGCAGCTTAGATCGGTTGGGGGCTTCCTCCTACAATGAGCAGTTCTTC,CASSLDRLGASSYNEQFF
once,-,TRBV21-1,TRBJ2-1,TGTGCCAGCAGCAACCGGGGGGCATTTAGTGAGCAGTTCTTC,CASSNRGAFSEQFF
once,-,TRBV7-2,TRBJ1-2,TGTGCCAGCAGCCCCTATAACTATGGCTACACCTTC,CASSPYNYGYTF
-,-,TRBV12-3/TRBV12-4,TRBJ2-7,TGTGCCAGCAGTTTAGGGGGCCCGGAGCAGTACTTC,CASSLGGPEQYF
once,TRBD2,TRBV9,TRBJ2-1,TGTGCCAGCAGCACGACTAGCGGGGGGGCAGGGTACAATGAGCAGTTCTTC,CASSTTSGGAGYNEQFF
-,TRBD1,TRBV6-5,TRBJ2-4,TGTGCCAGCAGTTCAGGACAGGGAACCAAATCGTACTTC,CASSSGQGTKSYF
-,TRBD2,TRBV7-2,TRBJ2-7,TGTGCCAGCAACTTACAGACTAGCGGGGGTCTCTACGAGCAGTACTTC,CASNLQTSGGLYEQYF
-,TRBD2,TRBV7-2,TRBJ2-2,TGTGCCAGCAGCCCGTTCACGGGGGGGCCCGGGGAGCTGTTTTTT,CASSPFTGGPGELFF
-,TRBD2,TRBV2,TRBJ2-1,TGTGCCAGCGGGACTACCGCCTACAATGAGCAGTTCTTC,CASGTTAYNEQFF
-,TRBD1,TRBV12-3/TRBV12-4,TRBJ1-2,TGTGCCGGCTCATCTGGACAGGGGGTAGGCTACACCTTC,CAGSSGQGVGYTF
-,-,TRBV13,TRBJ1-2,TGTGCCAGCAGCTGGGTGGGAGGCAACTATGGCTACACCTTC,CASSWVGGNYGYTF
-,-,TRBV18,TRBJ2-7,TGTGCCAGCTCACCTCAGGGTTCAGGGGTCATGTACGAGCAGTACTTC,CASSPQGSGVMYEQYF
once,TRBD1,TRBV7-8,TRBJ1-2,TGTGCCAGCAGCCCAGGGGGGACAGGGAGAAACTATGGCTACACCTTC,CASSPGGTGRNYGYTF
-,TRBD2,TRBV4-2,TRBJ2-2,TGTGCCAGCAGCGACATCCTGGGACTAGCGGGGGGCAACACCGGGGAGCTGTTTTTT,CASSDILGLAGGNTGELFF
-,TRBD1,TRBV7-9,TRBJ1-1,TGTGCCAGCAGCTTAGGGACAGGGGCATTGAAGATGAACACTGAAGCTTTCTTT,CASSLGTGALKMNTEAFF
-,TRBD1,TRBV18,TRBJ2-5,TGTGCCAGCTCACCTTTTCAGGGACAGGGGGCGCACGTTGGGTCCCAGTACTTC,CASSPFQGQGAHVGSQYF
once,TRBD1,TRBV7-2,TRBJ2-7,TGTGCCAGCAGATCCGGGACAGGGAACGACGAGCAGTACTTC,CASRSGTGNDEQYF
once,TRBD1,TRBV6-6,TRBJ1-5,TGTGCCAGCAGGCTCGACAGGGATAGCAATCAGCCCCAGCATTTT,CASRLDRDSNQPQHF
-,-,TRBV30,TRBJ2-3,TGTGCCTGGAGTAGGCGGAATACAGATACGCAGTATTTT,CAWSRRNTDTQYF
-,-,TRBV19,TRBJ2-1,TGTGCCAGTAGGGAAAAGGGGGGGCCCTACAATGAGCAGTTCTTC,CASREKGGPYNEQFF
-,-,TRBV30,TRBJ2-7,TGTGCCTGGAGCCCCAGCTCCTACGAGCAGTACTTC,CAWSPSSYEQYF
-,TRBD1,TRBV4-1,TRBJ1-2,TGCGCCAGCAGCCAAGAGGGATGGGACAGGGAGATTGGCTACACCTTC,CASSQEGWDREIGYTF
-,-,TRBV10-3,TRBJ2-7,TGTGCCACCTCCGCGGGCTCCTACGAGCAGTACTTC,CATSAGSYEQYF
-,-,TRBV5-1,TRBJ1-2,TGCGCCAGCAGCCGAACAGACTATGGCTACACCTTC,CASSRTDYGYTF
-,-,TRBV3-1/TRBV3-2,TRBJ2-5,TGTGCCACCCGAGGGGGGGGAGAGACCCAGTACTTC,CATRGGGETQYF
-,-,TRBV30,TRBJ2-3,TGTGCCCGACAAACAGGGATAAGGACAGATACGCAGTATTTT,CARQTGIRTDTQYF
-,-,TRBV2,TRBJ2-5,TGTGCCAGCGGGGAGGAAGAGACCCAGTACTTC,CASGEEETQYF
-,-,TRBV6-5,TRBJ1-5,TGTGCCACCAGGAGGTGGTCAGGGGATCAGCCCCAGCATTTT,CATRRWSGDQPQHF
once,-,TRBV27,TRBJ1-6,TGTGCCAGCAGTTCCAGGTTAAATTCACCCCTCCACTTT,CASSSRLNSPLHF
-,-,TRBV18,TRBJ2-3,TGTGCCAGCTCACAATCCCAGGGGCCCGATACGCAGTATTTT,CASSQSQGPDTQYF
-,TRBD1,TRBV5-1,TRBJ1-2,TGCGCCAGCAGCTTGGCGGGACAGGGGGCACTTAGTGGCTACACCTTC,CASSLAGQGALSGYTF
-,TRBD2,TRBV5-6,TRBJ2-7,TGTGCCAGCAGCTTGGTGGTAGCGGGGTTTGAGCAGTACTTC,CASSLVVAGFEQYF
-,-,TRBV9,TRBJ2-7,TGTGCCAGCAGCGTAGCAGTAGCGGACCTCTACGAGCAGTACTTC,CASSVAVADLYEQYF
few,-,TRBV2,TRBJ1-6,TGTGCCAGCAGTGTCGTCACACCAAATTCACCCCTCCACTTT,CASSVVTPNSPLHF
-,-,TRBV6-4,TRBJ2-1,TGTGCCAGCAGTGACTATCAATCCGGGAATGAGCAGTTCTTC,CASSDYQSGNEQFF
-,TRBD1,TRBV30,TRBJ1-2,TGTGCCTGGAGTGTACAAAGAGGGGGCGATGGCTACACCTTC,CAWSVQRGGDGYTF
-,TRBD2,TRBV30,TRBJ2-1,TGTGCCTGGAGTGGACTAGGGGACTATTCAATGAAGCAGTTCTTC,CAWSGLGDYSMKQFF
-,-,TRBV19,TRBJ1-1,TGTGCCAGTAGTATAGACGGAAAACGGCGGTGGGACACTGAAGCTTTCTTT,CASSIDGKRRWDTEAFF
-,TRBD2,TRBV23-1,TRBJ2-2,TGCGCCAGCAGTCAACGCTGGACTAGCGGGGCGTTCGGGGAGCTGTTTTTT,CASSQRWTSGAFGELFF
few,TRBD1,TRBV5-5,TRBJ1-2,TGTGCCAGCAGTTGGGACAGCTACTATGGCTACACCTTC,CASSWDSYYGYTF
-,-,TRBV5-6,TRBJ2-5,TGTGCCAGCAGCTTTCCAGGGGGGGAGACCCAGTACTTC,CASSFPGGETQYF